This entry concerns a single T cell receptor beta chain. Its antigen is unknown. The data were taken from a study of response to subunit inactivated influenza vaccine. MiXCR, run by TCRdb on the RT-PCR reads, gives a single entry per CDR3 protein. The table records a few hundred thousand distinct CDR3 sequences, just over 20% of them present only once. Notes on the study in general: Seasonal influenza vaccination, on each occasion, was suggested by the authors to recruit few new T cells.

Germline CDR1 is LGHNA and CDR2 is YSLEER. V gave up 1 base and J gave up 1 base, with 7 bases separating them. The CDR3 runs to 14 residues. The genes are TRBV4-3 and TRBJ1-1; no reliable D call. The starting material was PBMCs from blood, obtained 21 months after vaccination. The origin of this receptor is a man aged 50 to 69 who received an inactivated influenza vaccine. CDR3 bases: TGCGCCAGCAGCCAAGGCCCGGCGAACACTGAAGCTTTCTTT. Translating it yields CASSQGPANTEAFF.